This TCR beta chain was retrieved from a study of T-cell reconstitution after alpha-beta-depleted transplantation in children. This clonotype has only a few counts. The authors prepared the TCRbeta library with unique molecular identifiers. TCRdb called the PCR reads again in MiXCR, with one record for every CDR3 protein. The sample contains hundreds of thousands of distinct CDR3 sequences, around 14% of which appear only once. The CDR3 has 21 amino acids. V dropped 3 bases and J dropped 8; count of bases not matched to a gene: 22. Germline V gene sequence: CDR1 DFQATT, CDR2 SNEGSKA (reference sequence).

The clonotype originates from a girl aged 2-10 years with congenital amegakaryocytic thrombocytopenia, due to receive a stem cell transplant. The source was PBMCs, collected before TCRalphabeta/CD19-depleted stem cell transplant. The chain couples TRBV20-1 to TRBJ2-1; TRBD2 matches at 16 bases. This CDR3 is CSASQTTPGLAGGPAWDEQFF. The DNA of the CDR3 is TGCAGTGCTAGCCAAACTACGCCGGGACTAGCGGGAGGGCCCGCTTGGGATGAGCAGTTCTTC.